Each of the 5 T cell receptor beta chains below was sequenced from the same sample in a study of early T cells in non-severe SARS-CoV-2 infection (dated by TCRdb to about 2021). Receptors were amplified or captured by 5' RACE. The instrument given in TCRdb is NextSeq 500. TCRdb reanalyzed the raw reads on its own, using fastp at Q25 for trimming and MiXCR for clone calling, and kept in-frame beta chains. Every entry covers one CDR3 protein and lists the most common genes and DNA from its rows. The sample yields tens of thousands of distinct CDR3 sequences; roughly 12% were counted once. Approximately 4.8% of the sample is held by the ten biggest clonotypes. The specimen was whole blood. Every receptor here comes from an adult who was a healthcare worker with PCR-confirmed SARS-CoV-2 infection or an uninfected control (not recorded which).

J is TRBJ2-5 and V is TRBV6-5; D not resolved. The germline V and J ends were trimmed by 2 bases and 2 bases, with 18 bases remaining between them. The CDR3 spans 17 residues. Germline lookup yields CDR1 MNHEY and CDR2 SVGAGI. CDR3 protein: CASSYAPRDIWQETQYF. The CDR3 DNA follows: TGTGCCAGCAGTTACGCCCCTCGTGACATTTGGCAAGAGACCCAGTACTTC.

The rearrangement links TRBV20-1 to TRBJ2-1; 13 bases fit TRBD2. The CDR3 contains 16 residues. V gave up 2 bases and J gave up 2 bases; unmatched junction bases: 3. The germline V gene encodes CDR1 DFQATT and CDR2 SNEGSKA (reference sequence). The CDR3: CSARLGLAGTYNEQFF. The DNA for the CDR3 is TGCAGTGCTAGACTGGGACTAGCGGGAACCTACAATGAGCAGTTCTTC.

The chain recombines TRBV20-1 with TRBJ2-7; unclear D gene. CDR3 length: 13 residues. CDR1 DFQATT and CDR2 SNEGSKA come from the germline V gene (reference sequence). V was shortened by 3 bases and J by 5 bases, with 14 bases between the two germline ends. CDR3 DNA sequence: TGCAGTGCTAGTTCCTACATGGCCCACGAGCAGTACTTC. Protein sequence: CSASSYMAHEQYF.

This clonotype was found many times. This rearrangement joins TRBV6-5 to TRBJ1-1, with 7 bases aligning to TRBD1. Looked up from germline, CDR1 is MNHEY and CDR2 is SVGAGI. The V and J ends lost 0 bases and 4 bases, in that order; junction bases with no gene match: 11. The length of the CDR3 is 17 residues. CDR3: CASSYSFRGGLGTEAFF. The CDR3 DNA follows: TGTGCCAGCAGTTACTCATTCAGGGGGGGTTTGGGCACTGAAGCTTTCTTT.

This clonotype was counted only a few times. CDR3 nucleotides: TGTGCCAGCAGTAAAACAGAGGGCCCTGAACAGCCCCAGCATTTT. It is translated as CASSKTEGPEQPQHF. The chain employs TRBV7-9 and TRBJ1-5; D remains unclear. The germline CDR1 and CDR2 sequences are SEHNR and FQNEAQ (reference sequence). The V end lost 6 bases, the J end lost 7 bases, and 19 bases lay between the germline ends. The CDR3 is 15 amino acids.